One sample yielded the 5 T cell receptor beta chains listed below, sequenced in a study of cytomegalovirus exposure and HLA in healthy donors. PCR was performed using 60 Vbeta and 13 Jbeta primers. Clones were read by immunoSEQ multiplex PCR, and TCRdb kept only the in-frame ones, dropping some. The sample has around 100,000 clones; over 55% are singletons. Source material: PBMCs. The receptors shown here come from a woman younger than 35 in good health and CMV-seropositive.

CDR3 region: CASTDRGVYQPQHF. The CDR3 DNA reads TGTGCCAGCACGGACAGGGGGGTGTATCAGCCCCAGCATTTT. The chain combines TRBV2 with TRBJ1-5; the match to TRBD1 covers 10 bases. CDR1 and CDR2 from the germline V gene are SNHLY and FYNNEI. The V and J ends lost 7 bases and 5 bases, in that order; junction bases with no gene match: 5. The CDR3 runs to 14 residues.

This chain links TRBV9 with TRBJ2-3; D gene ambiguous. V was shortened by 3 bases and J by 1 base, with 9 bases between the two germline ends. The CDR3 contains 14 residues. In germline, CDR1 is SGDLS, CDR2 YYNGEE. The CDR3 DNA reads as TGTGCCAGCAGCGACTTCACAGGCACAGATACGCAGTATTTT. Translation gives CASSDFTGTDTQYF.

The CDR3 DNA reads as TGTGCCAGCAGCTTAGGAGGCCAGTGGGAGCAGTACTTC. It codes for CASSLGGQWEQYF. The chain recombines TRBV11-2 with TRBJ2-7; D is unresolved. This CDR3 has 13 amino acids. The V end lost 1 base, the J end lost 7 bases, and 11 bases lay between the germline ends. Germline V gene lookup returns CDR1 SGHAT and CDR2 FQNNGV.

This chain uses TRBV9 with TRBJ1-5, with 10 bases lining up with TRBD1. Germline V CDR1 and CDR2: SGDLS, YYNGEE. The J segment lost 7 bases and the V segment lost 0 bases, leaving 4 bases of the junction unmatched. The CDR3 sequence is 15 residues long. This CDR3 is CASSVDGQGVQPQHF. CDR3 nucleotides: TGTGCCAGCAGCGTAGACGGACAGGGGGTCCAGCCCCAGCATTTT.

The rearrangement links TRBV9 to TRBJ2-1, with 10 bases matching TRBD2. Trimming cost V 4 bases and J 3 bases; bases outside gene matches: 7. Germline values: CDR1 SGDLS, CDR2 YYNGEE. The CDR3 sequence is 16 residues long. The CDR3 region is CASSPRTSGNYNEQFF. CDR3 DNA: TGTGCCAGCAGCCCCCGGACTAGCGGAAACTACAATGAGCAGTTCTTC. Together with reference TRBV9 and TRBJ2-1, the CDR3 gives the full variable domain: DSGVTQTPKHLITATGQRVTLRCSPRSGDLSVYWYQQSLDQGLQFLIQYYNGEERAKGNILERFSAQQFPDLHSELNLSSLELGDSALYFCASSPRTSGNYNEQFFGPGTRLTVL.